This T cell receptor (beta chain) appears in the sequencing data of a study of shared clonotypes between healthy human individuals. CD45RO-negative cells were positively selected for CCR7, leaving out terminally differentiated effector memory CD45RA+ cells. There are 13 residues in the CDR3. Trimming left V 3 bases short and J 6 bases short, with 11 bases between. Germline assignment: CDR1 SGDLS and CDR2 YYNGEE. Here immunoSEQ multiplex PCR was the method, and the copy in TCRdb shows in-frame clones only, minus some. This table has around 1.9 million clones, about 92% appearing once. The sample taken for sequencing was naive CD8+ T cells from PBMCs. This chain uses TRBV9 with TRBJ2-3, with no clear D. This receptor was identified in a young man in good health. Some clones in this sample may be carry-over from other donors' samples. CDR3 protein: CASSDEARDTQYF. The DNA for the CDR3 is TGTGCCAGCAGCGACGAAGCTAGGGATACGCAGTATTTT.